This is a list of T cell receptor beta chains from one sample in a study of blood T cell repertoires in COVID-19. The data were produced by immunoSEQ multiplex PCR, yet TCRdb's version contains in-frame clones alone and is incomplete. The profile covers roughly 380,000 clones, with more than 70% appearing a single time and approximately 1.3% taken by the ten largest. Specimen: PBMCs or T cells enriched from blood (not recorded which). The receptors were gathered from a man aged 25-45 years who had recovered from COVID-19. CDR3s include the opening cysteine and the closing phenylalanine or tryptophan. A D gene is named only where the DNA matches it firmly. A clone size is listed for some rows: how often the clone was seen (once, few, many), or a class if it is expanded.

NA,TRBV19,TRBJ2-5,TRBD1,TGTGCCAGTAGTCTCACAGGGGGCGTAGAGACCCAGTACTTC,CASSLTGGVETQYF
NA,TRBV12-3/TRBV12-4,TRBJ1-5,NA,TGTGCCAGCAGTTTAACAGAAAATCAGCCCCAGCATTTT,CASSLTENQPQHF
NA,TRBV28,TRBJ1-5,NA,TGTGCCAGCAGAGACCTAGTCGCTGCCCAGCATTTT,CASRDLVAAQHF
NA,TRBV6-1,TRBJ1-6,NA,TGTGCCAGCAGTGAACCCGAGGGAAGCTCACCCCTCCACTTT,CASSEPEGSSPLHF
NA,TRBV9,TRBJ1-3,TRBD1,TGTGCCAGCAGCGTAGCTGGAACAGGGGGCAACACCATATATTTT,CASSVAGTGGNTIYF
NA,TRBV7-9,TRBJ1-6,TRBD1,TGTGCCAGCAGACGCAGCCCTCGGACAGGGGAAGAAGCACCCCTCCACTTT,CASRRSPRTGEEAPLHF
once,TRBV27,TRBJ2-3,NA,TGTGCCAGCAGCCGGACACGTACAGGAGATACGCAGTATTTT,CASSRTRTGDTQYF
NA,TRBV6-5,TRBJ2-5,NA,TGTGCCAGCAGTTTCACAGTTCAAGAGACCCAGTACTTC,CASSFTVQETQYF
NA,TRBV7-2,TRBJ2-1,TRBD2,TGTGCCAGCATCTCGAAAGCGGGGTACAATGAGCAGTTCTTC,CASISKAGYNEQFF
NA,TRBV7-8,TRBJ1-2,NA,TGTGCCAGCAGCTTAAATAATGGGCTTAGAGGAGGCGATGGCTACACCTTC,CASSLNNGLRGGDGYTF
NA,TRBV19,TRBJ1-3,NA,TGTGCCAGTAGGGAGTCCCGAAACACCATATATTTT,CASRESRNTIYF
NA,TRBV25-1,TRBJ1-6,TRBD1,TGTATGGGGACAGGGAAGGAGGGTATTATTTCACCCCTCCACTTT,CMGTGKEGIISPLHF
NA,TRBV2,TRBJ2-3,TRBD1,TGTGCCAGCAGTGAAAGACAGGGCCTCACAGATACGCAGTATTTT,CASSERQGLTDTQYF
NA,TRBV6-5,TRBJ2-3,NA,TGTGCCAGCCACTCCGTACTCCTCCCAGATACGCAGTATTTT,CASHSVLLPDTQYF
NA,TRBV11-2,TRBJ2-1,TRBD1,TGTGCCAGCATCGGGACAGGATGGAACAATGAGCAGTTCTTC,CASIGTGWNNEQFF
NA,TRBV11-2,TRBJ1-2,NA,TGTGCCAGCAGCAGCTTCCGGGATTACTATGGCTACACCTTC,CASSSFRDYYGYTF
NA,TRBV2,TRBJ1-6,NA,TGTGCCAGCTATTTTGGGGCCCGGAATTCACCCCTCCACTTT,CASYFGARNSPLHF
NA,TRBV6-2/TRBV6-3,TRBJ2-3,NA,TGTGCCAGCAGCCTCAAAAGGGGCTCACAGGATACGCAGTATTTT,CASSLKRGSQDTQYF
NA,TRBV15,TRBJ2-7,NA,TGTGCCACCAGCAGAGATCGACTCCTACCTTCCTACGAGCAGTACTTC,CATSRDRLLPSYEQYF
NA,TRBV5-8,TRBJ1-1,NA,TGTGCCAGCAGCTTCAGCAGGGTAGGGACTGAAGCTTTCTTT,CASSFSRVGTEAFF
NA,TRBV10-3,TRBJ1-1,TRBD1,TGTGCCATCAGTGGGGCGGGACAGGGGGAAGCTTTCTTT,CAISGAGQGEAFF
NA,TRBV19,TRBJ1-2,TRBD1,TGTGCCAGTAGTAGGCGGGACAGGGAGAGCTATGGCTACACCTTC,CASSRRDRESYGYTF
NA,TRBV6-6,TRBJ1-4,NA,TGTGCCACCAGGGGCACTAATGAAAAACTGTTTTTT,CATRGTNEKLFF
NA,TRBV7-2,TRBJ2-2,TRBD1,TGTGCCAGCAGCTACCAGGGGGCCGGGGAGCTGTTTTTT,CASSYQGAGELFF
NA,TRBV6-5,TRBJ1-1,TRBD1,TGTGCCAGCAAAGAAGACCGACAGGGAGTAACTGAAGCTTTCTTT,CASKEDRQGVTEAFF
NA,TRBV3-1/TRBV3-2,TRBJ2-7,TRBD2,TGTGCCAGCAGCCCCTCGGGGGGGTCCTACGAGCAGTACTTC,CASSPSGGSYEQYF
NA,TRBV7-9,TRBJ2-7,TRBD2,TGTGCCAGCCGCGCGGGCCTCGCGGGGGGGGCCGGGGGGTACGAGCAGTACTTC,CASRAGLAGGAGGYEQYF
once,TRBV6-2/TRBV6-3,TRBJ2-1,TRBD2,TGTGCCAGCAGTTACAGATCTAGCGGCGCCTACAATGAGCAGTTCTTC,CASSYRSSGAYNEQFF
NA,TRBV5-1,TRBJ2-3,TRBD2,TGCGCCAGCAGCTTGGGGGGACTAGGGGGAGATACGCAGTATTTT,CASSLGGLGGDTQYF
NA,TRBV7-9,TRBJ2-3,NA,TGTGCCAGCAGCTTCCCAGAAGGGGGGGGGTCCACAGATACGCAGTATTTT,CASSFPEGGGSTDTQYF
NA,TRBV18,TRBJ1-5,NA,TGTGCCAGCTCACCACGCGGGACGGCAAAGGAGCCCCAGCATTTT,CASSPRGTAKEPQHF
NA,TRBV5-6,TRBJ2-3,NA,TGTGCCAGCAGCTTGGGACTTGGGACAGATACGCAGTATTTT,CASSLGLGTDTQYF
NA,TRBV7-2,TRBJ1-4,NA,TGTGCCAGCAGCCCGGGTGGGGCTCAGGAAAAACTGTTTTTT,CASSPGGAQEKLFF
NA,TRBV2,TRBJ1-1,NA,TGTGCCAGCAGTGGAGGCGTAATCACTGAAGCTTTCTTT,CASSGGVITEAFF
once,TRBV2,TRBJ1-1,NA,TGTGCCAGCAGTGGACAGGTTACGAACACTGAAGCTTTCTTT,CASSGQVTNTEAFF
NA,TRBV18,TRBJ1-1,NA,TGTGCCAGCTCACCGAGACAAGGGGCCCCTGAAGCTTTCTTT,CASSPRQGAPEAFF
NA,TRBV29-1,TRBJ2-3,TRBD1,TGCAGCGTTGTGGGACAGGGGACCACAGATACGCAGTATTTT,CSVVGQGTTDTQYF
NA,TRBV4-1,TRBJ1-3,TRBD1,TGCGCCAGCAGCCATGGGACAGGGGGGTCTGGAAACACCATATATTTT,CASSHGTGGSGNTIYF
NA,TRBV5-1,TRBJ2-3,TRBD1,TGCGCCAGCAGCCCCAGGGACAGGGAGGCAGATACGCAGTATTTT,CASSPRDREADTQYF
once,TRBV12-3/TRBV12-4,TRBJ1-5,NA,TGTGCCAGCCGGGGGGGAGGCAATCAGCCCCAGCATTTT,CASRGGGNQPQHF
NA,TRBV20-1,TRBJ2-2,TRBD2,TGCAGTGCTAGTCCTAGCGGGGGGACCGGGGAGCTGTTTTTT,CSASPSGGTGELFF
NA,TRBV6-2/TRBV6-3,TRBJ2-5,NA,TGTGCCAGCAGTTACGGAGGAGCAGAGAAGACCCAGTACTTC,CASSYGGAEKTQYF
NA,TRBV15,TRBJ1-1,NA,TGTGCCACCACCCCCGGGAGGAGAATGAACACTGAAGCTTTCTTT,CATTPGRRMNTEAFF
few,TRBV4-3,TRBJ1-2,TRBD1,TGCGCCAGCAGCCAACAGGGGGACAATGGCTACACCTTC,CASSQQGDNGYTF
few,TRBV7-8,TRBJ1-6,NA,TGTGCCAGCAGCGTCGGGGATTCCGATAATTCACCCCTCCACTTT,CASSVGDSDNSPLHF
NA,TRBV18,TRBJ1-1,NA,TGTGCCAGCTCACCTCTAAGGGAGACTGAAGCTTTCTTT,CASSPLRETEAFF
NA,TRBV7-2,TRBJ2-1,TRBD2,TGTGCCAGCAGCTCAAGGGCACCGGGACTAGCGGGGGGAGGACAGTTCTTC,CASSSRAPGLAGGGQFF
NA,TRBV25-1,TRBJ2-7,NA,TGTGCCAGCAGTGGACCCCTTTCTAGCTCCTACGAGCAGTACTTC,CASSGPLSSSYEQYF
NA,TRBV15,TRBJ2-2,NA,TGTGCCACCAGCAGAGCGGGAGAAGGGACCGGGGAGCTGTTTTTT,CATSRAGEGTGELFF
NA,TRBV14,TRBJ2-7,NA,TGTGCCAGCAGCCAAGGACAAGGCTACGAGCAGTACTTC,CASSQGQGYEQYF
NA,TRBV7-9,TRBJ1-1,NA,TGTGCCAGCACCGTGGGACTAGGTGACACTGAAGCTTTCTTT,CASTVGLGDTEAFF
NA,TRBV25-1,TRBJ1-6,NA,TGTGCCAGCAGTCAGGGGCCCCTTGCCAGTTATAATTCACCCCTCCACTTT,CASSQGPLASYNSPLHF
few,TRBV2,TRBJ1-2,NA,TGTGCCAGCAGTTCCCGGGCCGGGGTGAGAAGCTATGGCTACACCTTC,CASSSRAGVRSYGYTF
NA,TRBV6-5,TRBJ2-3,NA,TGTGCCAGCAGTTACTCCCGGGGGTCAGCTGATACGCAGTATTTT,CASSYSRGSADTQYF